These T cell receptor beta chains were read from a single sample in a study of T cell repertoires in cytomegalovirus infection. Their antigen targets remain unknown. MiXCR was run by TCRdb on the reads, yielding one entry per CDR3 protein. The repertoire holds roughly 990,000 distinct CDR3 sequences, with approximately 30% as singletons. The material sequenced was cultured CD8+ T cells from PBMCs, taken from culture after CMV antigen stimulation. The receptors come from a human donor in good health (CMV status not recorded). Some clones in this sample may be carry-over from other donors' samples. The CDR3 runs from the conserved cysteine through the conserved F or W. Fields, in order: V gene, CDR3 protein.

>TRBV20-1
CSAYRTSGGAKVNNEQFF
>TRBV29-1
CSVPGPLGGLFF
>TRBV28
CASPESTDTQYF
>TRBV15
CATRQSLEQYF
>TRBV7-9
CASSSQTDNYEQYF
>TRBV7-9
CASSTRGEYPAYNEQFF
>TRBV7-9
CASSQAGDNQPQHF
>TRBV6-2/TRBV6-3
CASSYEDSAYTDTQYF
>TRBV4-1
CASSHYPQGNTEAFF
>TRBV4-1
CASSQGKGWGGATDTQYF
>TRBV7-9
CASSFPGHTKGSEAFF
>TRBV7-9
CASSGTNREKLFF
>TRBV7-8
CASSREINEQFF
>TRBV2
CASSEGRAGVF
>TRBV7-6
CASSLAGAAAMNTEAFF
>TRBV7-9
CASSLGGTGAYEQYF
>TRBV7-8
CASNPSFLGEANYGYTF
>TRBV25-1
CASGGPYTAQETQYF
>TRBV19
CASSTSPGNTEAFF
>TRBV7-6
CASSSPASGGRKDEQYF
>TRBV7-2
CASSSRLASQGNEQFF
>TRBV6-5
CASSYSSGLHEKLFF
>TRBV5-6
CASSLEGTANTGELFF
>TRBV6-5
CASSDITGERAFF
>TRBV6-2/TRBV6-3
CASSYSRDRDIFTEAFF
>TRBV7-2
CASSLAWDTGELFF
>TRBV28
CASSTNSGSLNEQFF
>TRBV6-6
CASSYPGQGPGNEAFF
>TRBV29-1
CSVAGLMDEQYF
>TRBV20-1
CSAPRGGHTGELFF
>TRBV5-1
CASSYGLGGENSPLHF
>TRBV7-6
CTSSPLAGQVDTGELFF
>TRBV5-1
CASSLVSSGGGNEQFF
>TRBV12-5
CASGFTGESNQPQHF
>TRBV4-1
CASSQDEGWDQPQHF
>TRBV7-9
CASSLDSESNQPQHF
>TRBV5-1
CASAPDAGGPSFTTDTQYF
>TRBV12-3/TRBV12-4
CASSPNKDGYTF